The next 22 T cell receptor beta chains were all read from a single sample in a study of T cell clonotyping in hematopoietic cell transplantation. Only in-frame clones appear in the TCRdb table, and some are missing; sequencing was by immunoSEQ multiplex PCR. The sample contains about 6,000 clones, around 78% of which appear only once. Sample: peripheral blood mononuclear cells, taken 180 days after allogeneic stem cell transplant. These TCRs come from a male patient aged 70 to 79 who had an allogeneic stem cell transplant from an unrelated donor, so T cells may come from the graft donor. Some clones in this sample may be carry-over from other donors' samples.

The V call is TRBV27, the J call TRBJ2-7; D ambiguous. The V gene lost 0 bases and the J gene lost 4 bases, with 4 bases spanning the gap. Germline lookup yields CDR1 MNHEY and CDR2 SMNVEV (reference sequence). CDR3 size: 12 residues. CDR3 bases: TGTGCCAGCAGTTTATCGGGATACGAGCAGTACTTC. Amino acid sequence: CASSLSGYEQYF.

CDR3 in amino acids: CASRGLGVDYEQYF. The CDR3, as DNA: TGTGCCAGCAGAGGGCTCGGGGTCGACTACGAGCAGTACTTC. V is TRBV2 and J is TRBJ2-7; possibly TRBD2 for D (5 bases). The germline V and J ends were trimmed by 6 bases and 3 bases, with 15 bases remaining between them. Per germline, CDR1 SNHLY and CDR2 FYNNEI. This CDR3 has 14 residues.

The chain links TRBV7-8 to TRBJ2-2; D is ambiguous. The CDR3 has 16 residues. V lost 5 bases to trimming and J lost 0 bases, with 13 bases between them. CDR1 is SGHVS and CDR2 is FQNEAQ in the germline V gene. Written as DNA, the CDR3 is TGTGCCAGCAGCCCTCGAGAGACCGCGAACACCGGGGAGCTGTTTTTT. It codes for CASSPRETANTGELFF.

This clone was counted once. The rearrangement joins TRBV29-1 to TRBJ2-3; 8 nucleotides match TRBD2. This CDR3 spans 16 amino acids. J gave up 5 bases and V 5 bases, and 15 bases lay outside the gene matches. Looked up from germline, CDR1 is SQVTM and CDR2 is ANQGSEA. CDR3 amino acids: CSVYPSRGLAGDTQYF. The DNA for the CDR3 is TGCAGCGTTTATCCATCCAGAGGACTAGCAGGAGATACGCAGTATTTT.

V is TRBV19 and J is TRBJ1-2; D remains ambiguous. CDR1 and CDR2 from the germline V gene are LNHDA and SQIVND (reference sequence). V was trimmed by 5 bases and J by 0 bases, leaving 7 bases between them. The CDR3 totals 13 residues. CDR3 amino acids: CASSERPNYGYTF. The DNA of the CDR3 is TGTGCCAGTAGTGAGAGACCTAACTATGGCTACACCTTC.

V usage is TRBV5-4 and J usage is TRBJ2-7; 8 bases line up with TRBD2. V lost 3 bases to trimming and J lost 2 bases; unmatched junction nucleotides: 10. CDR3 length equals 16 residues. From germline, CDR1 is SGHNT and CDR2 YYREEE (reference sequence). The CDR3: CASSWGGSGGAYEQYF. DNA of the CDR3: TGTGCCAGCAGCTGGGGAGGAAGCGGGGGAGCCTACGAGCAGTACTTC.

The chain joins TRBV10-3 to TRBJ2-7, with a possible D match to TRBD2 (5 bases). There are 13 residues in the CDR3. Germline CDR1 reads ENHRY; CDR2 reads SYGVKD. Between the trimmed V and J ends, which lost 6 bases and 5 bases, there was a span of 14 bases. This CDR3 is CAIRDRGSDEQYF. CDR3 bases: TGTGCCATCAGGGACCGGGGTAGTGACGAGCAGTACTTC.

CDR3 bases: TGTGCCTGTGGACTAGACAACACCGGGGAGCTGTTTTTT. Amino acid sequence: CACGLDNTGELFF. The V gene is TRBV11-3, the J gene TRBJ2-2, with 7 bases lining up with TRBD2. The germline CDR1 and CDR2 sequences are SGHNT and YENEEA. The CDR3 covers 13 residues. V shed 11 bases, J shed 2 bases, and the junction held 5 bases outside the gene matches.

The chain employs TRBV7-7 and TRBJ2-1; 7 bases are shared with TRBD2. The CDR3 runs 13 residues. V was clipped by 5 bases and J by 8 bases; unmatched bases: 6. CDR1 is SSHAT, CDR2 FNYEAQ, per germline (reference sequence). The CDR3 DNA sequence: TGTGCCAGCAGCCCGACCCTAGCGGATGAGCAGTTCTTC. This translates into CASSPTLADEQFF.

This clone was recorded only once. The gene calls are TRBV28 and TRBJ2-7; maybe TRBD2 (5 bases). The CDR3 is 14 residues long. With 6 bases removed from V and 0 bases from J, the gap between germline ends came to 12 bases. Germline-derived CDR1 and CDR2 are MDHEN and SYDVKM. The CDR3 loop is CASRTQDSSYEQYF. In DNA, the CDR3 is TGTGCCAGCAGAACCCAGGACTCCTCCTACGAGCAGTACTTC. Full variable domain (missing parts from reference TRBV28 and TRBJ2-7): DVKVTQSSRYLVKRTGEKVFLECVQDMDHENMFWYRQDPGLGLRLIYFSYDVKMKEKGDIPEGYSVSREKKERFSLILESASTNQTSMYLCASRTQDSSYEQYFGPGTRLTVT.

The rearrangement joins TRBV6-1 to TRBJ1-4; unclear D gene. Germline CDR1 MNHNS, CDR2 SASEGT. The CDR3 runs 13 residues. Trimming removed 4 bases at V and 8 bases at J, with 11 bases between. The CDR3 sequence: CASSVLGREKLFF. CDR3 nucleotide sequence: TGTGCCAGCAGTGTACTTGGACGGGAAAAACTGTTTTTT.

The chain links TRBV19 to TRBJ1-5; D remains ambiguous. The CDR3 is made up of 13 amino acids. Trimming removed 5 bases at V and 4 bases at J, with 9 bases between. Germline loops: CDR1 LNHDA, CDR2 SQIVND (reference sequence). The CDR3 region is CASSLGRNQPQHF. CDR3 coding DNA: TGTGCCAGTAGTTTAGGGCGAAATCAGCCCCAGCATTTT.

This clone was seen a single time. The chain employs TRBV5-6 and TRBJ1-2; TRBD1 aligns across 7 bases. V dropped 4 bases and J dropped 5; count of bases not matched to a gene: 5. The CDR3 length is 13 residues. Germline CDR1 and CDR2: SGHDT and YYEEEE. CDR3 loop: CASSAQGGYGYTF. CDR3 nucleotides: TGTGCCAGCAGCGCCCAGGGGGGGTATGGCTACACCTTC.

The chain is built from TRBV6-5 and TRBJ2-1; 7 positions agree with TRBD2. V shed 5 bases and J 10 bases; nucleotides not matched to a gene: 8. Germline V CDR1 and CDR2: MNHEY, SVGAGI. This CDR3 comprises 13 residues. The CDR3 sequence: CASSPAPAGEQFF. DNA of the CDR3: TGTGCCAGCAGTCCCGCCCCAGCGGGGGAGCAGTTCTTC.

The rearrangement links TRBV5-1 to TRBJ2-7; the match to TRBD1 covers 7 bases. Losses at the gene ends were 0 bases for V and 2 bases for J; bases not matched to a gene: 2. The CDR3 contains 14 residues. Germline V CDR1 and CDR2: SGHRS, YFSETQ. As DNA, the CDR3 is TGCGCCAGCAGCTTGGGAGACAGGGCCTACGAGCAGTACTTC. It codes for CASSLGDRAYEQYF.

This chain joins TRBV19 and TRBJ2-7, with a weak D call TRBD2 (5 bases). Germline V lookup: CDR1 LNHDA, CDR2 SQIVND (reference sequence). Trimming removed 7 bases from V and 0 bases from J, with 16 bases in between. The CDR3 runs to 15 residues. The CDR3 here is CASTPGDSDSYEQYF. The CDR3 nucleotides read TGTGCCAGTACCCCCGGAGATAGCGACTCCTACGAGCAGTACTTC.

The rearrangement uses TRBV28 and TRBJ2-7; D is uncertain. Trimming removed 5 bases from V and 5 bases from J, with 7 bases in between. This CDR3 region has 11 residues. Germline CDR1 MDHEN, CDR2 SYDVKM. The CDR3 sequence: CASSKHNEQYF. The DNA for the CDR3 is TGTGCCAGCAGTAAACACAACGAGCAGTACTTC. Based on the CDR3 plus reference TRBV28 and TRBJ2-7, the full variable domain is DVKVTQSSRYLVKRTGEKVFLECVQDMDHENMFWYRQDPGLGLRLIYFSYDVKMKEKGDIPEGYSVSREKKERFSLILESASTNQTSMYLCASSKHNEQYFGPGTRLTVT.

This chain connects TRBV6-6 to TRBJ1-1; D might be TRBD1 (6 bases). V shed 5 bases and J shed 3 bases, with 10 bases lying between them. Looked up from germline, CDR1 is MNHNY and CDR2 is SVGAGI (reference sequence). This CDR3 comprises 13 residues. CDR3 sequence (DNA): TGTGCCAGCAGTACGACAGGATACACTGAAGCTTTCTTT. This sequence encodes CASSTTGYTEAFF.

This clone was observed once. This chain links TRBV28 with TRBJ2-7; possibly TRBD1 for D (7 bases). The length of the CDR3 is 13 residues. The V and J ends lost 6 bases and 6 bases respectively, with 15 bases between them. Per the germline V gene, CDR1 is MDHEN and CDR2 is SYDVKM. CDR3 nucleotide sequence: TGTGCCAGCAGCGGCGGGACAGCATTCGAGCAGTACTTC. Encoded protein: CASSGGTAFEQYF.

This rearrangement joins TRBV28 to TRBJ1-2; TRBD1 aligns across 9 bases. The CDR3 consists of 15 residues. The ends lost 5 bases at V and 2 bases at J; junction bases unmatched: 6. Germline lookup yields CDR1 MDHEN and CDR2 SYDVKM. The CDR3 DNA reads TGTGCCAGCAGTGCGACCGGGACAGGGAACTATGGCTACACCTTC. It codes for CASSATGTGNYGYTF.

The chain joins TRBV14 to TRBJ2-3, with D unresolved. The ends were cut back, 4 bases at V and 0 bases at J, with 11 bases in the middle. CDR1 is SGHDN, CDR2 FVKESK, per germline. The CDR3 has 15 amino acids. The CDR3 spells CASSRTLASTDTQYF. The DNA of the CDR3 is TGTGCCAGCAGCCGAACACTGGCGAGCACAGATACGCAGTATTTT. Full variable domain (rest looked up from reference TRBV14 and TRBJ2-3): EAGVTQFPSHSVIEKGQTVTLRCDPISGHDNLYWYRRVMGKEIKFLLHFVKESKQDESGMPNNRFLAERTGGTYSTLKVQPAELEDSGVYFCASSRTLASTDTQYFGPGTRLTVL.

This clone was found once. The chain combines TRBV4-1 with TRBJ2-3; 11 nucleotides align to TRBD2. Trimming took 1 base from V and 2 from J; bases not matched to a gene: 11. The germline CDR1 and CDR2 sequences are MGHRA and YSYEKL. CDR3 length: 19 amino acids. CDR3 region: CASSQVLMTSGITTDTQYF. Written as DNA, the CDR3 is TGCGCCAGCAGCCAAGTCCTAATGACTAGCGGGATTACCACAGATACGCAGTATTTT.